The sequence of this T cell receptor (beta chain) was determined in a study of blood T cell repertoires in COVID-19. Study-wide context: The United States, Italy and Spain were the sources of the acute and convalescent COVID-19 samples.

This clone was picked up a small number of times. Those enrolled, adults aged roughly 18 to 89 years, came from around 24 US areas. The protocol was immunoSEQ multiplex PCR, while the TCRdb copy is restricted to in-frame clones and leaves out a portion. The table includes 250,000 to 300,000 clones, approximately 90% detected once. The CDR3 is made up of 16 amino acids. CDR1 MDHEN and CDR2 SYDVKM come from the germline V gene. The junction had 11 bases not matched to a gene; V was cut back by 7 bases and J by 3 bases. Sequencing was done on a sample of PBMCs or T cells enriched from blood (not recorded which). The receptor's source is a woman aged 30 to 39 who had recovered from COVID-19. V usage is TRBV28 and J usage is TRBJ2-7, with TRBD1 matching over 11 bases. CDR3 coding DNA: TGTGCCAGCACCGATAGGACAGGGGGCAGGTTCTACGAGCAGTACTTC. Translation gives CASTDRTGGRFYEQYF.